This TCR beta chain was documented in a study of vaccination and CD4 T cells after COVID-19. At the level of the study: The peptides that stimulated the cells were overlapping spike peptides from SARS-CoV-2, HCoV-NL63, HCoV-OC43 and HCoV-229E. General study findings and limits: 304 of 307 vaccine-specific clones from convalescent patients were spike mono-reactive.

Turning to this clonotype: Its cognate antigen is unknown.

Once obtained from cultured CD4+ T cells, the DNA was sequenced using the Oncomine TCR Beta short-read assay. Using its own MiXCR run on the PCR reads, TCRdb lists one record per CDR3 protein. In the table there are fewer than 15,000 distinct CDR3 sequences, roughly 66% of which are singletons. Specified treatment: roughly 11-day PBMC culture with coronavirus spike peptide pools or control peptides (ViraFEST assay). Under the ViraFEST approach, antigen-specific T cells were expanded with peptide pools and TCRs subsequently sequenced. The CDR3 contains 14 residues. Germline CDR1 MGHRA, CDR2 YSYEKL. Deletions cut 0 bases from V and 9 bases from J, with 12 bases between.

The chain is built from TRBV4-1 and TRBJ2-1; no clear D gene. The receptor was isolated from a human donor who had recovered from COVID-19. Sequenced here: CD4+ T cells from blood, cultured in vitro, sampled before SARS-CoV-2 vaccination. DNA for the CDR3: TGCGCCAGCAGCCAAGATCGGTCAGAGTTTGAGCAGTTCTTC. It yields the protein CASSQDRSEFEQFF.